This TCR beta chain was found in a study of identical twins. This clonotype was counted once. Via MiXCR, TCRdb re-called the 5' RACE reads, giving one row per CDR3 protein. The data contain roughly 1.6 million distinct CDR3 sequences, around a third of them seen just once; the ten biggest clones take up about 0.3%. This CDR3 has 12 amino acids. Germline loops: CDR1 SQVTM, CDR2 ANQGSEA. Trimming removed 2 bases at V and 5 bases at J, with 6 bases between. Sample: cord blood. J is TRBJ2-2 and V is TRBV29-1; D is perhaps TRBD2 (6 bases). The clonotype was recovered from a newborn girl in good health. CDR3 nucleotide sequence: TGCAGCGTTGAACGGGGGACCGGGGAGCTGTTTTTT. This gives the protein CSVERGTGELFF.